This paragraph covers one TCR beta chain sequence. What this receptor recognizes is not known. Qualities for individual bases were not recorded, and no much larger clone is one base off. The data were obtained in a study of T cells in placental villitis. Context from the whole study: Placental TCR-beta repertoires were compared across villitis of unknown etiology, gestational-age-matched unaffected controls, and infectious villitis in order to test an allograft-versus-infection hypothesis.

What the study reported, not specific to this receptor: CMV-specific clone frequencies were higher in infectious CMV cases than in villitis of unknown etiology (roughly 0.011 vs 0.001), which did not differ from controls. Small amounts of decidua were contained in the paraffin blocks, so some of the captured T cells, especially in controls, may have been decidual rather than villous infiltrates. Sequencing bulk tissue made it impossible to distinguish helper, regulatory or cytotoxic T cells or to tell maternal from fetal T cells, and the approach excluded gamma-delta receptors.

TCR-beta CDR3 regions were amplified from genomic DNA with the immunoSEQ v4 bias-controlled multiplex PCR assay, run blinded to group allocation. To estimate the quantities of nucleated cells and T cells in each sample, reference gene primers were added alongside the TCR-beta primers. Sequencing of the libraries was performed on an Illumina MiSeq with a 100-cycle paired-end protocol. The paper's processing steps were these. Diversity and richness were calculated in immunoSEQ Analyzer software, with richness determined by iChao1 and clonality derived from Pielou evenness and Shannon diversity (0-1, with higher values meaning less diverse). CDR3 amino acid sequences together with V/J genes were queried against VDJdb for CMV, EBV and influenza A specificities, with confidence 3 and substitution 2 applied. The Morisita-Horn index was used to measure TCR-beta amino acid clonotype overlap among the villitis of unknown etiology, infectious villitis and control repertoires. TCRdb obtained this table from immuneACCESS and retained in-frame rearrangements with V and J assigned. These tables miss some clones; where compared with another copy, unresolved V genes account for less than half of the shortfall, and the remainder is unexplained. That table supplies the V and J calls and clone size; D and trimming were determined from the DNA. The sample table shows 6,300 or so clones, and about three quarters are seen once. The ten largest account for roughly 9.1% of the sample.

The study included five infectious villitis placentae (four with confirmed cytomegalovirus and one with Toxoplasma gondii), and these placentae were not matched to the other groups. The mothers in the infectious villitis group were younger, carried smaller fetuses, and either delivered preterm or experienced intrauterine demise in a couple of cases. Placentae were collected after delivery and examined grossly and histologically before archival tissue was selected. Five 10-micron scrolls were cut from each FFPE block, and DNA was then isolated using the AllPrep DNA/RNA FFPE Tissue kit. NanoDrop was used to check DNA concentration and purity, and a Bioanalyzer was used to assess RNA quality. The CDR3 holds 15 amino acids from the cysteine to the phenylalanine. Of the read, only the CDR3 DNA is kept; its 45 bases are in frame from base 1. Trimming removed 6 bases from V and 3 bases from J; the gene matches leave 8 bases unexplained. The germline V gene specifies ENHRY as CDR1 and SYGVKD as CDR2.

The TCR comes from a human patient with infectious villitis; the placental T cells may come from both mother and fetus. The rearrangement combines TRBV10-3 with TRBJ2-3, and 8 junctional nucleotides match TRBD1. The sequenced sample was placental tissue containing maternal and fetal cells. The DNA is as follows: TGTGCCATCAGCGATTTGACAGGGGAGACAGATACGCAGTATTTT. It codes for CAISDLTGETDTQYF.